These T cell receptor beta chains were read from a single sample in a study of blood T cell repertoires in COVID-19. Assay: immunoSEQ multiplex PCR; the TCRdb copy retains only in-frame clones and omits some. The sample consists of about 300,000 clones, 80% to 90% of them appearing once. The sample consisted of PBMCs or T cells enriched from blood (not recorded which). These receptor sequences come from a man in his thirties or forties who had recovered from COVID-19. Each CDR3 is given without its conserved first and last residue.

TRBV5-4 ASSASSSMNTEAF
TRBV28 ASSLLSTGELF
TRBV4-1 ASSQGAGRLAGGTYEQY
TRBV2 ASRDRFSNYEQY
TRBV27 ASSDRGEQPQH
TRBV24-1 ATSDLSGRGAF
TRBV28 ASPGQLTYEQY
TRBV12-3/TRBV12-4 ASSFQGAETQY
TRBV28 ASSLGGAGETQY
TRBV27 ASSLLSKTNYGYT
TRBV6-5 ASSPLDRQGYT
TRBV19 ASSIRDRALSF
TRBV18 ASSPNLLTGGQTNYGYT
TRBV3-1/TRBV3-2 ASSQTQGNEKLF
TRBV24-1 ATSDPGTDYGYT
TRBV7-2 ASSFFLLGSGSEETQY
TRBV29-1 SVGEGETQY
TRBV6-6 ASSFLQGVTGELF
TRBV18 ASSPSHRDQPQH
TRBV29-1 SVDGGTSGDTGELF
TRBV9 ASSGGGGGTSVGNEQF
TRBV3-1/TRBV3-2 ASSQDWSYGYT
TRBV27 ASSLPPQGPDLDQPQH
TRBV27 ASSFYLLAGVNSPLH
TRBV24-1 ATRRGDTGELF
TRBV29-1 SVPHRDRGRPRVRGYT
TRBV24-1 ATSQGGGLETQY
TRBV4-2 ASSQDPSSGSETQY
TRBV11-3 ASSLRSGSTDTQY
TRBV5-6 ASSSSGQIYEQY
TRBV7-2 ASSLFWDTFGNTIY
TRBV6-1 ASSGKTSGGLHLAKNIQY
TRBV4-2 ASSPRGTGVGDTQY
TRBV30 AWTRDSNEKLF
TRBV11-2 ASSPYGDSSYGYT
TRBV12-3/TRBV12-4 ASSRVNYGYT
TRBV7-9 ATQGFSYNSPLH
TRBV3-1/TRBV3-2 ASSHDTGGPGY
TRBV7-8 ASTPGVQGARETQY
TRBV7-8 ASRQTGGGNSPLH
TRBV18 ASSPSLGGSETQY
TRBV18 ASSPDLGDSRRSPLH
TRBV7-2 ASSPGGGRVH
TRBV5-1 ASSFLVRGAGTDTQY
TRBV24-1 ATSDHPQEDKETQY
TRBV18 ASSPGQGGFDSPLH
TRBV25-1 ASSEPSGPYGYT
TRBV30 AWSAESHYGYT
TRBV4-1 ASSHPGTGRNYGYT
TRBV7-8 ASSLGGQTYT
TRBV6-1 ASSESGLGKRF
TRBV7-9 ASSPGQLFNYGYT
TRBV29-1 SVQLAGGPGQETQY
TRBV2 ASGGRENEKLF